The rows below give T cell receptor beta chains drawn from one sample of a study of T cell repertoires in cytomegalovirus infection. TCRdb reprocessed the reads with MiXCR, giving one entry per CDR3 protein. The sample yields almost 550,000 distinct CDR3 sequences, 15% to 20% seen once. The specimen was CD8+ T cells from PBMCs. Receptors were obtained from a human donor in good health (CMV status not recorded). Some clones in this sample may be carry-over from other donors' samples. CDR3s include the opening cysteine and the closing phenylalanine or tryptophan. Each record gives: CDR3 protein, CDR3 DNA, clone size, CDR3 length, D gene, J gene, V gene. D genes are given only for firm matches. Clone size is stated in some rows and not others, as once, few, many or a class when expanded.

CASSPWTGARERMYNEQFF | TGTGCCAGCAGCCCGTGGACAGGGGCCCGCGAAAGGATGTACAATGAGCAGTTCTTC | many | 19 | TRBD1 | TRBJ2-1 | TRBV11-2
CASRGTSGMSHEQYF | TGTGCCAGCAGAGGGACTAGCGGGATGTCTCACGAGCAGTACTTC | many | 15 | TRBD2 | TRBJ2-7 | TRBV28
CASTPAGGLAYEQYF | TGTGCCAGCACCCCCGCGGGGGGTTTGGCCTACGAGCAGTACTTC | many | 15 | TRBD2 | TRBJ2-7 | TRBV28
CASSLADRGWDNEQFF | TGTGCCAGCAGCTTGGCGGACCGTGGCTGGGACAATGAGCAGTTCTTC | few | 16 | . | TRBJ2-1 | TRBV5-6
CASSPGTLYNEQFF | TGTGCCAGCAGCCCTGGGACTTTATACAATGAGCAGTTCTTC | . | 14 | . | TRBJ2-1 | TRBV5-6
CASSLTGKYEQYF | TGTGCCAGCAGTTTAACAGGGAAATACGAGCAGTACTTC | many | 13 | . | TRBJ2-7 | TRBV12-3/TRBV12-4
CASSNAGTPAYEQYF | TGTGCCAGTAGCAATGCTGGGACTCCGGCCTACGAGCAGTACTTC | . | 15 | . | TRBJ2-7 | TRBV19
CASSGGPSYEQYF | TGCGCCAGCAGTGGAGGGCCCTCCTACGAGCAGTACTTC | many | 13 | . | TRBJ2-7 | TRBV10-2
CASSYSVIEQFF | TGTGCCAGCAGTTACTCGGTTATTGAGCAGTTCTTC | many | 12 | . | TRBJ2-1 | TRBV6-2/TRBV6-3
CARQRGETNTGELFF | TGCGCCCGGCAAAGGGGGGAAACGAACACCGGGGAGCTGTTTTTT | many | 15 | . | TRBJ2-2 | TRBV23-1
CASSPGLAGEETQYF | TGTGCCAGCAGCCCAGGACTAGCGGGGGAAGAGACCCAGTACTTC | many | 15 | TRBD2 | TRBJ2-5 | TRBV12-3/TRBV12-4
CASSQATLGNTEAFF | TGTGCCAGCAGCCAAGCGACCCTGGGGAACACTGAAGCTTTCTTT | many | 15 | . | TRBJ1-1 | TRBV14
CASSLREQFF | TGTGCCAGCAGCTTGCGGGAGCAGTTCTTC | few | 10 | . | TRBJ2-1 | TRBV7-9
CASRGPLSSSYNEQFF | TGTGCCAGCAGGGGCCCGTTATCCTCCTCCTACAATGAGCAGTTCTTC | few | 16 | . | TRBJ2-1 | TRBV6-1
CASSPGPGFHEQYF | TGTGCCAGCTCACCAGGTCCCGGGTTCCACGAGCAGTACTTC | . | 14 | . | TRBJ2-7 | TRBV18
CASSQAGTGYVGNQPQHF | TGCGCCAGCAGCCAAGCGGGGACAGGGTATGTAGGCAATCAGCCCCAGCATTTT | many | 18 | TRBD1 | TRBJ1-5 | TRBV4-1
CASSTSPPGPNTGELFF | TGTGCCAGCAGCACCTCCCCACCGGGGCCGAACACCGGGGAGCTGTTTTTT | many | 17 | . | TRBJ2-2 | TRBV7-8
CAWSLAGAYEQYF | TGTGCCTGGAGTCTGGCGGGAGCCTACGAGCAGTACTTC | . | 13 | TRBD2 | TRBJ2-7 | TRBV30
CASSPPSRGDYEKLFF | TGCGCCAGCAGCCCACCATCCCGAGGGGATTATGAAAAACTGTTTTTT | few | 16 | . | TRBJ1-4 | TRBV4-1
CASSPFRDTQYF | TGTGCCAGCAGCCCCTTCCGGGATACGCAGTATTTT | . | 12 | . | TRBJ2-3 | TRBV13
CASSQWSGVNYGYTF | TGCGCCAGCAGTCAATGGTCAGGGGTTAACTATGGCTACACCTTC | few | 15 | . | TRBJ1-2 | TRBV23-1
CASKWGSTGELFF | TGTGCCAGCAAGTGGGGGAGCACCGGGGAGCTGTTTTTT | . | 13 | . | TRBJ2-2 | TRBV27
CASISRAYYEQYF | TGTGCCAGCATCTCCAGGGCCTACTACGAGCAGTACTTC | many | 13 | . | TRBJ2-7 | TRBV6-1
CASSTVDQATNEKLFF | TGTGCCAGCAGCACGGTCGACCAAGCAACTAATGAAAAACTGTTTTTT | many | 16 | . | TRBJ1-4 | TRBV12-3/TRBV12-4
CASSLALEGLNTEAFF | TGTGCCAGCAGCTTAGCGCTAGAAGGGCTGAACACTGAAGCTTTCTTT | many | 16 | . | TRBJ1-1 | TRBV7-2
CASSYGSQNNEKLFF | TGTGCCAGCAGTTACGGGAGCCAGAATAATGAAAAACTGTTTTTT | many | 15 | . | TRBJ1-4 | TRBV6-5
CASSLKGSGELFF | TGCGCCAGCAGCTTGAAGGGATCCGGGGAGCTGTTTTTT | . | 13 | . | TRBJ2-2 | TRBV5-1
CATSGGLAGMPVVNNEQFF | TGTGCCACCAGCGGTGGACTAGCGGGGATGCCTGTTGTCAATAATGAGCAGTTCTTC | . | 19 | TRBD2 | TRBJ2-1 | TRBV15
CAISESKIRGSNTEAFF | TGTGCCATCAGTGAGTCGAAGATCAGGGGATCAAACACTGAAGCTTTCTTT | . | 17 | . | TRBJ1-1 | TRBV10-3
CASSLEGANTGELFF | TGTGCCAGCAGCTTAGAGGGGGCGAACACCGGGGAGCTGTTTTTT | many | 15 | . | TRBJ2-2 | TRBV11-2
CSVRGRSPYEQYF | TGCAGCGTTCGAGGGCGGAGCCCCTACGAGCAGTACTTC | . | 13 | . | TRBJ2-7 | TRBV29-1
CASSLTSSSYEQYF | TGTGCCAGCAGTTTGACTAGTAGCTCCTACGAGCAGTACTTC | many | 14 | . | TRBJ2-7 | TRBV27
CASSPVSGRAYEQYF | TGTGCCAGCTCACCTGTGAGCGGGAGGGCCTACGAGCAGTACTTC | once | 15 | TRBD2 | TRBJ2-7 | TRBV9
CASSDWGGSDEQFF | TGTGCCAGCAGTGACTGGGGCGGTTCGGATGAGCAGTTCTTC | . | 14 | . | TRBJ2-1 | TRBV2
CASSPGGTGEKLFF | TGTGCCAGCAGCCCGGGAGGGACGGGGGAAAAACTGTTTTTT | . | 14 | . | TRBJ1-4 | TRBV11-2
CAIAPGDRGFEKLFF | TGTGCCATCGCTCCGGGGGACAGGGGGTTTGAAAAACTGTTTTTT | . | 15 | TRBD1 | TRBJ1-4 | TRBV10-3
CASSPPDGVLTEAFF | TGCGCCAGCAGTCCCCCCGATGGGGTTCTCACTGAAGCTTTCTTT | many | 15 | . | TRBJ1-1 | TRBV10-2